This is a list of T cell receptor beta chains from one sample in a study of cytomegalovirus exposure and HLA in healthy donors. Using immunoSEQ multiplex PCR, the repertoire was profiled, and TCRdb retains in-frame clones only, with some absent. Of about 92,000 clones listed, around 85% were seen once; the top ten hold approximately 1.2%. Sequencing was carried out using PBMCs. These receptors all come from a girl aged 2-10 years in good health and CMV-seropositive. Each CDR3 is given with its conserved first and last residue. The D gene is left open where the match is weak. Expanded clones are given a class, and other clones once, few, many or no size at all.

V gene,J gene,D gene,clone size,CDR3 protein,CDR3 DNA
TRBV21-1,TRBJ1-5,.,.,CASSSRKVDRDYSNQPQHF,TGTGCCAGCAGCTCCCGAAAGGTAGACAGGGATTATAGCAATCAGCCCCAGCATTTT
TRBV4-1,TRBJ2-7,.,.,CASSQDPGRAYEQYF,TGCGCCAGCAGCCAAGATCCGGGCAGGGCCTACGAGCAGTACTTC
TRBV4-3,TRBJ1-2,.,once,CASSQELAGYGYTF,TGCGCCAGCAGCCAAGAGTTGGCGGGGTACGGCTACACCTTC
TRBV27,TRBJ2-7,TRBD1,.,CASSSRTGTRFGSYEQYF,TGTGCCAGCAGTTCCCGGACAGGGACCCGTTTCGGCTCCTACGAGCAGTACTTC
TRBV5-1,TRBJ2-7,.,.,CASSLAGSYEQYF,TGCGCCAGCAGCTTGGCCGGCTCCTACGAGCAGTACTTC
TRBV25-1,TRBJ2-1,TRBD2,.,CASERDQQTYNEQFF,TGTGCCAGCGAGCGGGACCAGCAGACCTACAATGAGCAGTTCTTC
TRBV6-5,TRBJ2-5,.,.,CASSPGTMLQETQYF,TGTGCCAGCAGCCCCGGGACAATGCTCCAAGAGACCCAGTACTTC
TRBV6-4,TRBJ2-1,.,.,CASSPTGIPNEQFF,TGTGCCAGCAGCCCAACCGGGATTCCCAATGAGCAGTTCTTC
TRBV25-1,TRBJ2-1,.,.,CASSEYLSYNEQFF,TGTGCCAGCAGTGAATATCTGAGCTACAATGAGCAGTTCTTC
TRBV6-5,TRBJ2-7,.,.,CARGGAHEQYF,TGTGCCAGAGGGGGGGCCCACGAGCAGTACTTC
TRBV11-2,TRBJ2-1,.,.,CASGRDASNEQFF,TGTGCCAGCGGGCGGGACGCGAGCAATGAGCAGTTCTTC
TRBV2,TRBJ1-2,.,few,CATTKTNYGYTF,TGTGCCACCACTAAAACAAACTATGGCTACACCTTC
TRBV6-6,TRBJ1-1,TRBD1,.,CASSYTGVRVSTEAFF,TGTGCCAGCAGCTATACAGGGGTCAGGGTTTCCACTGAAGCTTTCTTT
TRBV27,TRBJ2-2,.,.,CASTFAGTGELFF,TGTGCCAGCACTTTCGCCGGGACCGGGGAGCTGTTTTTT
TRBV21-1,TRBJ1-2,.,.,CASSNPQGAGYGYTF,TGTGCCAGCAGCAACCCCCAGGGGGCGGGTTATGGCTACACCTTC
TRBV4-1,TRBJ1-3,.,.,CASSQVTVPNTIYF,TGCGCCAGCAGCCAAGTGACAGTTCCTAACACCATATATTTT
TRBV29-1,TRBJ1-4,.,.,CSVESGGNGPFF,TGCAGCGTTGAGTCGGGAGGGAATGGTCCGTTTTTT
TRBV28,TRBJ1-2,.,.,CASSPGLYGYTF,TGTGCCAGCAGTCCCGGGTTGTATGGCTACACCTTC
TRBV27,TRBJ1-2,.,.,CASSTAGRNYGYTF,TGTGCCAGCAGCACTGCGGGGCGCAACTATGGCTACACCTTC
TRBV28,TRBJ1-2,.,.,CASGERGLGYTF,TGTGCCAGCGGAGAACGGGGATTGGGCTACACCTTC
TRBV9,TRBJ2-7,.,.,CASSANIGRAEYEQYF,TGTGCCAGCAGCGCCAATATCGGCAGGGCAGAATACGAGCAGTACTTC
TRBV27,TRBJ2-3,TRBD2,.,CASRTSGSADTQYF,TGTGCCAGCCGAACAAGCGGGAGCGCAGATACGCAGTATTTT
TRBV6-6,TRBJ2-2,TRBD2,few,CASSYEAGGGSGELFF,TGTGCCAGCAGTTACGAAGCGGGAGGAGGCTCCGGGGAGCTGTTTTTT
TRBV6-5,TRBJ2-2,.,few,CASSYSRGFLSGELFF,TGTGCCAGCAGTTACTCTCGGGGTTTTCTTTCCGGGGAGCTGTTTTTT
TRBV6-5,TRBJ1-5,.,few,CASSSSPAGNQPQHF,TGTGCCAGCAGTTCATCTCCTGCGGGCAATCAGCCCCAGCATTTT
TRBV2,TRBJ2-3,TRBD2,.,CASSLGGLDTQYF,TGTGCCAGCAGTTTGGGGGGGTTGGATACGCAGTATTTT
TRBV30,TRBJ1-5,.,few,CAWSRRSGELQPQHF,TGTGCCTGGAGCCGGAGGTCAGGGGAGCTCCAGCCCCAGCATTTT
TRBV5-4,TRBJ2-1,.,.,CASSRLLAGEQFF,TGTGCCAGCAGCCGATTACTAGCAGGTGAGCAGTTCTTC
TRBV29-1,TRBJ2-7,.,few,CSVMAESEYEQYF,TGCAGCGTGATGGCAGAGTCGGAGTACGAGCAGTACTTC
TRBV10-2,TRBJ2-5,TRBD1,.,CASNPNRGRETQYF,TGCGCCAGCAACCCCAACAGGGGGCGGGAGACCCAGTACTTC
TRBV4-2,TRBJ2-2,.,.,CASTHSANTGELFF,TGTGCCAGCACCCATAGCGCGAACACCGGGGAGCTGTTTTTT
TRBV27,TRBJ2-7,TRBD1,.,CASSFGFDRAVRSYEQYF,TGTGCCAGCAGTTTTGGGTTCGACAGGGCGGTTAGGTCCTACGAGCAGTACTTC
TRBV5-1,TRBJ2-7,.,.,CASSFSTEQYF,TGCGCCAGCAGCTTCTCTACCGAGCAGTACTTC
TRBV27,TRBJ1-5,.,.,CASSLNEVQPQHF,TGTGCCAGCAGTTTAAATGAGGTTCAGCCCCAGCATTTT
TRBV28,TRBJ1-3,.,.,CASSVITGKSSGNTIYF,TGTGCCAGCAGTGTTATTACCGGGAAGAGCTCTGGAAACACCATATATTTT
TRBV5-1,TRBJ2-3,TRBD1,.,CASRPLGQGTDTQYF,TGCGCCAGCCGTCCCCTGGGACAGGGGACAGATACGCAGTATTTT
TRBV6-1,TRBJ1-2,.,.,CASSVGVNSYGYTF,TGTGCCAGCAGTGTCGGAGTAAATAGCTATGGCTACACCTTC
TRBV6-5,TRBJ1-4,.,once,CASSFGNEKLFF,TGTGCCAGCAGTTTCGGTAATGAAAAACTGTTTTTT
TRBV28,TRBJ1-1,TRBD1,.,CASSSPPGQGASWSTEAFF,TGTGCCAGCAGTTCACCCCCGGGACAGGGGGCTAGTTGGAGCACTGAAGCTTTCTTT
TRBV10-3,TRBJ2-1,TRBD2,once,CAISDPSGRIREQFF,TGTGCCATCAGTGATCCTAGCGGGAGAATTCGCGAGCAGTTCTTC
TRBV29-1,TRBJ1-1,.,once,CSARETIQSEAFF,TGCAGCGCCAGAGAAACAATACAGTCTGAAGCTTTCTTT
TRBV27,TRBJ1-1,.,.,CASSPRSGEAFF,TGTGCCAGCAGTCCTCGGTCGGGTGAAGCTTTCTTT
TRBV7-9,TRBJ1-5,.,few,CASSLSRDQPQHF,TGTGCCAGCAGCTTATCGAGGGATCAGCCCCAGCATTTT
TRBV28,TRBJ2-7,.,.,CASSLWEGPPPYEQYF,TGTGCCAGCAGTTTATGGGAGGGGCCCCCACCCTACGAGCAGTACTTC
TRBV30,TRBJ1-5,TRBD1,few,CAWGTGDNQPQHF,TGTGCCTGGGGGACAGGCGACAATCAGCCCCAGCATTTT
TRBV29-1,TRBJ2-1,TRBD2,.,CSHGGLDINEQFF,TGCAGCCACGGGGGACTAGACATCAATGAGCAGTTCTTC
TRBV4-2,TRBJ2-5,TRBD2,.,CASSQEPSGSETQYF,TGTGCCAGCAGCCAAGAGCCTAGCGGGAGTGAGACCCAGTACTTC
TRBV29-1,TRBJ2-7,TRBD2,few,CSVQRDSYEQYF,TGCAGCGTTCAGCGGGACTCCTACGAGCAGTACTTC
TRBV15,TRBJ1-2,.,.,CATSRQQGIHGYTF,TGTGCCACCAGCAGACAACAGGGAATACATGGCTACACCTTC
TRBV2,TRBJ1-1,.,.,CASSEARQRNTEAFF,TGTGCCAGCAGTGAAGCCCGTCAGCGGAACACTGAAGCTTTCTTT
TRBV27,TRBJ2-7,.,.,CASTPKFGPNRAPSYEQYF,TGTGCCAGCACGCCTAAATTCGGTCCTAACAGGGCTCCCTCCTACGAGCAGTACTTC
TRBV30,TRBJ2-3,.,.,CAWSGRPRGTQYF,TGTGCCTGGAGTGGTCGTCCCAGGGGTACGCAGTATTTT
TRBV5-1,TRBJ1-4,TRBD1,.,CASSLAGTGSNEKLFF,TGCGCCAGCAGCTTGGCCGGGACAGGGTCTAATGAAAAACTGTTTTTT